Sequencing of this TCR beta chain was carried out in a study of shared clonotypes between healthy human individuals. Deep-level settings were used for running the assay. Scientists sequenced DNA from unsorted PBMC on ten immunoSEQ deep assay plates. This table comes from immunoSEQ multiplex PCR, and its TCRdb copy is limited to in-frame clones, with some not included. The data contain about 490,000 clones, 75% to 85% of them singletons. Germline CDR1 and CDR2: SNHLY and FYNNEI. V lost 1 base, J lost 3 bases, and 10 bases lay in between. This CDR3 is 14 amino acids long. Material for sequencing was PBMCs. This TCR was sampled from a woman in her 40s in good health. Some clones in this sample may be carry-over from other donors' samples. This chain joins TRBV2 and TRBJ2-7; D is undetermined. The CDR3 region has the DNA TGTGCCAGCAGTGAAGGGTACAGAGGCTACGAGCAGTACTTC. Its protein product is CASSEGYRGYEQYF.